The present entry profiles one T cell receptor (beta chain) with its context. The antigen this receptor binds is unknown. No base qualities exist here, and no much larger clone lies one base off it. This sample was included in a study of CD8 T cells in seronegative destructive rheumatoid arthritis (TCRdb year 2020). Study-wide context: Biological drugs were being received by seven of the eight CND-RA patients at the time of sampling. Peripheral CD8+ TCRbeta repertoires of CCP-negative destructive rheumatoid arthritis (CND-RA) patients were compared with newly diagnosed seropositive RA, seronegative RA and healthy controls. The seropositive RA, seronegative RA and healthy control comparison cohorts were taken from a previously published TCRbeta dataset and were not newly sequenced.

The CDR3 contains 14 residues, cysteine and phenylalanine counted. Just the 42-base CDR3 DNA is kept, in frame starting at base 1. The germline V gene (reference sequence) provides CDR1 LNHDA and CDR2 SQIVND. Trimming takes 2 bases from V and 2 bases from J, and the germline ends sit 10 bases apart. CND-RA patients tested negative on the clinical CCP2 antibody test, and even with active therapy their joint destruction kept progressing. Every CND-RA patient showed typical joint destruction in the wrists and ankles and had failed conventional anti-rheumatic therapy. CND-RA patients were sampled not at diagnosis but after long disease histories, which in several cases spanned decades. Fifty millilitres of EDTA-anticoagulated peripheral blood were collected from each patient. Ficoll-Paque PLUS density gradient separation was used to isolate peripheral blood mononuclear cells. AutoMACS magnetic bead positive selection was used to isolate CD8+ cells from fresh or cryopreserved PBMCs, and flow cytometry was used to check purity. Nucleospin Tissue or Tissue XS kits were used for genomic DNA extraction, and quantification was performed on a Qubit 2.0 fluorometer.

The investigation overall reported the following: With age adjusted for, CD8+ TCRbeta repertoires in CND-RA patients appeared less diverse and more clonal than repertoires in other RA subtypes. Compared with controls and other RA subtypes, CND-RA repertoires contained more CMV-reactive and fewer influenza A-reactive CD8+ TCRbeta sequences. CND-RA patients appeared to carry a distinct set of enriched public clonotypes, which the authors read as support for a separate disease subset. Across the approximately 100,000 clonotypes tested, no public clonotype enrichment was retained after Benjamini-Hochberg correction. The study acknowledged the small size of the CND-RA cohort as a limitation. Because diagnostic samples were lacking, the TCR repertoire differences may partly reflect years of poor disease control rather than having been present at onset.

Genomic DNA from CD8+ cells was used for TCRbeta sequencing according to the manufacturer's instructions. TCRbeta sequencing used the immunoSEQ assay and was run at a genomics technology centre in Finland. Per the source publication's procedure: Clonotype tables generated by the immunoSEQ preprocessing pipeline were converted into VDJtools format, and non-productive clonotypes were filtered out. Any sample with fewer than 10,000 reads was excluded, the remaining samples were subsampled to 10,000 reads, and most of the eight CND-RA samples made it through. The VDJtools CalcDiversityStats function was applied to data subsampled to 10,000 reads to calculate Shannon-Wiener, Simpson and clonality indices. Non-singleton TCRbeta clonotypes were hard-matched, with no mismatches allowed, against VDJdb to infer antigen specificity. Clusters with potentially shared antigen targets were formed by grouping CDR3 sequences that differed by one amino acid (Hamming distance 1). Public clonotypes were tested for group enrichment with one-sided Fisher's exact tests after resampling groups to six samples, repeated ten times. Here the immuneACCESS table is served through TCRdb, limited to in-frame sequences with V and J called. Missing clones are a known gap in these copies; in checked studies unresolved V genes cover under half, and the rest lacks a known reason. That table supplies the V and J calls and clone size; D and trimming were determined from the DNA. The table for this sample lists over 10,000 clones; around 86% of them were counted only once. The top ten hold roughly a quarter of the sample.

Sequencing input: CD8+ T cells from blood. This sequence originates from a woman between 30 and 50 years old with seronegative destructive rheumatoid arthritis. The V and J genes are TRBV19 and TRBJ2-7; the D gene is perhaps TRBD2, on 7 matching bases. The CDR3 region has the sequence CASSIRGATYEQYF. Here is the DNA: TGTGCCAGTAGTATACGGGGGGCGACCTACGAGCAGTACTTC.